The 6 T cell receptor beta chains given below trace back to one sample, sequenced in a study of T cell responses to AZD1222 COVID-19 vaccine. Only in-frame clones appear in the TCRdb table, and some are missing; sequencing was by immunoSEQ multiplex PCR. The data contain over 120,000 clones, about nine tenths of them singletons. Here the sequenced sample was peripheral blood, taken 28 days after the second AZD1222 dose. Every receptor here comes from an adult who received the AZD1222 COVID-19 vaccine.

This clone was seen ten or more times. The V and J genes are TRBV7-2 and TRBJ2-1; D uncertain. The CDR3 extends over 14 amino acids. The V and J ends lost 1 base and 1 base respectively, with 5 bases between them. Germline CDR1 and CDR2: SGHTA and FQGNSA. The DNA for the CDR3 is TGTGCCAGCAGCTTAGGGGGTTCCTACAATGAGCAGTTCTTC. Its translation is CASSLGGSYNEQFF.

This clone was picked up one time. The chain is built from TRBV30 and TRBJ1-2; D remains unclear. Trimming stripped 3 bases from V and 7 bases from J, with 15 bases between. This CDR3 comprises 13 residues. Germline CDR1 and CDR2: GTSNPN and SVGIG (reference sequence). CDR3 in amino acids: CAWSNPLRSGYTF. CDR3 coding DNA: TGTGCCTGGAGCAACCCCCTGAGGTCTGGCTACACCTTC.

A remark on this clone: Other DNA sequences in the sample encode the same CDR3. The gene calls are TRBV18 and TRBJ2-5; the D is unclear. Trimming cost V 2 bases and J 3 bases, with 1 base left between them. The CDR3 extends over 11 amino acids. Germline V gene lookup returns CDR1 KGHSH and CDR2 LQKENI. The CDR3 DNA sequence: TGTGCCAGCTCACCAGAAGAGACCCAGTACTTC. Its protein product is CASSPEETQYF.

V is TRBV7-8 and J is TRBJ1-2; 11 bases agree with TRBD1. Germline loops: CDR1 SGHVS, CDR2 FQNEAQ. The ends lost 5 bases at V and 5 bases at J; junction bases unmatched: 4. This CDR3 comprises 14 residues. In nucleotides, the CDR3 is TGTGCCAGCAGCAGGGACAGGGGGACGTATGGCTACACCTTC. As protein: CASSRDRGTYGYTF.

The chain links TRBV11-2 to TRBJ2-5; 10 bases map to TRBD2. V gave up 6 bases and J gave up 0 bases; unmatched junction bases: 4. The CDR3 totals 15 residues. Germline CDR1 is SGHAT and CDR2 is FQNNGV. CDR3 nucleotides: TGTGCCAGCAGTTCCGGACTAGCGGACCAAGAGACCCAGTACTTC. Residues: CASSSGLADQETQYF.

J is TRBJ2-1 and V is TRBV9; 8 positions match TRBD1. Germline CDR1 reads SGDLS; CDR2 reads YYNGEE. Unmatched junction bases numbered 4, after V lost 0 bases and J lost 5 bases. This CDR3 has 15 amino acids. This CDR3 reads CASSVAGGHHNEQFF. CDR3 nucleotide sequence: TGTGCCAGCAGCGTAGCAGGGGGCCATCACAATGAGCAGTTCTTC.